The TCR beta chain under discussion was sequenced for a study of T cells in Graves' hyperthyroidism and ophthalmopathy. Germline CDR1 DFQATT, CDR2 SNEGSKA (reference sequence). V was clipped by 0 bases and J by 4 bases, with 16 bases between them. CDR3 length equals 15 residues. Findings and limits, study-wide: In simple terms, a model built on 13 V-J features told ophthalmopathy apart from stable hyperthyroidism.

RNA transcripts provided the source from which TCR beta CDR3 regions were amplified. A set of HTBI primers served as the primers for a first-round RT-PCR of the TCR CDR3. TCRdb recomputed calls from the multiplex PCR reads with MiXCR, one row per CDR3 protein. The sample yields more than 500,000 distinct CDR3 sequences, approximately 15% seen once. This clonotype was seen only a few times. Its antigen is currently unknown. Each 10 ml fresh peripheral blood draw supplied the PBMCs. V and J are TRBV20-1 and TRBJ2-7; the D is unclear. The material sequenced was blood. The sequence came from a woman aged 40 to 55 with Graves' hyperthyroidism. Written as DNA, the CDR3 is TGCAGTGCTAGAGATGAGTTCAAACACCGGTACGAGCAGTACTTC. It specifies CSARDEFKHRYEQYF.